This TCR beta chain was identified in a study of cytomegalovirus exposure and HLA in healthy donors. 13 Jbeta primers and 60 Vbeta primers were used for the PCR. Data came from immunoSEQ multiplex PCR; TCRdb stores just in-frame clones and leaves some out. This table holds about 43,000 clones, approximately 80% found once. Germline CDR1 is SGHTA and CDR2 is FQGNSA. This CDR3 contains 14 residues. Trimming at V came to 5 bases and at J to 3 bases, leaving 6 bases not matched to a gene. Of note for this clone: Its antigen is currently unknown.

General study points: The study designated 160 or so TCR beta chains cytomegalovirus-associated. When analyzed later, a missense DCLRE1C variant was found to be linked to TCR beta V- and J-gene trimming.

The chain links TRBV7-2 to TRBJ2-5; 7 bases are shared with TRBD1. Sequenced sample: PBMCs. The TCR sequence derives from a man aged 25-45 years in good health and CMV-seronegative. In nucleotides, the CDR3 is TGTGCCAGCAGCCCTAGGACAGGAAAAGAGACCCAGTACTTC. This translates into CASSPRTGKETQYF.